What follows is one T cell receptor (beta chain) and its context. This sample was taken from a study of shared clonotypes between healthy human individuals. Germline loops: CDR1 SEHNR, CDR2 FQNEAQ (reference sequence). This CDR3 spans 17 amino acids. V was shortened by 5 bases and J by 4 bases, with 20 bases between the two germline ends. Selected positively for CCR7 and CD45RO-negative, naive CD8 cells excluded terminally differentiated effector memory CD45RA+ cells. Method: immunoSEQ multiplex PCR; TCRdb's copy keeps in-frame clones and lacks some. Among approximately 2,200,000 clones listed, 93% were seen once.

The TCR was taken from a young man in good health. Some clones in this sample may be carry-over from other donors' samples. Sequenced sample: naive CD8+ T cells from PBMCs. The chain combines TRBV7-9 with TRBJ2-2; D possibly matches TRBD1 or TRBD2 (6 bases each). The chain's CDR3 is CASSPTDPGAGTGELFF. In nucleotides, the CDR3 is TGTGCCAGCAGCCCGACCGACCCGGGGGCGGGCACCGGGGAGCTGTTTTTT.